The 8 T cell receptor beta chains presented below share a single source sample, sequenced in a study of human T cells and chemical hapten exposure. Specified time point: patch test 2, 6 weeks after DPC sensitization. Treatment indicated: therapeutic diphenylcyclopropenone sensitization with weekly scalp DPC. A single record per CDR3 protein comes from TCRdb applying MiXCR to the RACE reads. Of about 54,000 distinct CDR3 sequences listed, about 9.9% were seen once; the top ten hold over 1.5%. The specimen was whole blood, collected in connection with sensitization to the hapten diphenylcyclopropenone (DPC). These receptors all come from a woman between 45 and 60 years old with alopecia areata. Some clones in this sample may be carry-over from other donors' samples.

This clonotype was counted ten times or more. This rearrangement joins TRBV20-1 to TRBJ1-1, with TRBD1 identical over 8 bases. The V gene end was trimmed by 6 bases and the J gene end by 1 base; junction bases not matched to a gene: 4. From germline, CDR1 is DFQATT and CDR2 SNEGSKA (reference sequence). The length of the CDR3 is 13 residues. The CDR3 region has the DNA TGCAGTGCCCGACAGGGGACGAACACTGAAGCTTTCTTT. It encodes CSARQGTNTEAFF.

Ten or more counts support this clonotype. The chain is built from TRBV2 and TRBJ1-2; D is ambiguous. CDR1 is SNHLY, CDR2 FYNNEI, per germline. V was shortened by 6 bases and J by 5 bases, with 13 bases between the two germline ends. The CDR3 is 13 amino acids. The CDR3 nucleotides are TGTGCCAGCAGCCTATTAGGATCATATGGCTACACCTTC. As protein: CASSLLGSYGYTF.

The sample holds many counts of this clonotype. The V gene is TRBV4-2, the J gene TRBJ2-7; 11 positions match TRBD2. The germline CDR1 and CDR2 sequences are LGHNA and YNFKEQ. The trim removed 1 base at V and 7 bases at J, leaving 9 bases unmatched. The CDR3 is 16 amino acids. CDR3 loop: CASSQVRSGGAIEQYF. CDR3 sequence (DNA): TGTGCCAGCAGCCAAGTCCGTAGCGGGGGGGCGATTGAGCAGTACTTC.

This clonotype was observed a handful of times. The CDR3 sequence: CASSVSGSGKNTGELFF. In DNA, the CDR3 is TGTGCCAGCAGTGTCTCAGGGTCGGGCAAGAACACCGGGGAGCTGTTTTTT. The chain carries TRBV2 and TRBJ2-2; D is perhaps TRBD1 (5 bases). CDR1 is SNHLY and CDR2 is FYNNEI in the germline V gene. This CDR3 spans 17 amino acids. Trimming cost V 4 bases and J 1 base, with 16 bases left between them.

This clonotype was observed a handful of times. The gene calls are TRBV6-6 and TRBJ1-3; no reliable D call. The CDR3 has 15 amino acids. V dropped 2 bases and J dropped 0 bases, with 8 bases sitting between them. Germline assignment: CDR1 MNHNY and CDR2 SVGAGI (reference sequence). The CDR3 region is CASSYQVSSGNTIYF. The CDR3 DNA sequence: TGTGCCAGCAGTTACCAGGTCAGCTCTGGAAACACCATATATTTT.

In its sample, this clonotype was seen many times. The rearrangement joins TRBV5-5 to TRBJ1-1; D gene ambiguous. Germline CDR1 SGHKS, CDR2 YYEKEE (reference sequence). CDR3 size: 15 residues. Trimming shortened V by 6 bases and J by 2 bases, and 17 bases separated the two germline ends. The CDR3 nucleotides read TGTGCCAGCATCCCTAGGGTGACCCCCAACACTGAAGCTTTCTTT. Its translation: CASIPRVTPNTEAFF.

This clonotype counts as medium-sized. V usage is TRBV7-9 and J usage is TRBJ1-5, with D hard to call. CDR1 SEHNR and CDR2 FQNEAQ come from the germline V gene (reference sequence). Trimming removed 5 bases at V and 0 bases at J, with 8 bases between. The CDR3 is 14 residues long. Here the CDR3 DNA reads TGTGCCAGCAGCGAAGGTCATAGCAATCAGCCCCAGCATTTT. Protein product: CASSEGHSNQPQHF.

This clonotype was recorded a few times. CDR3 sequence reads: CSVAVDTQYF. The CDR3 nucleotides are TGCAGCGTTGCCGTAGATACGCAGTATTTT. The chain employs TRBV29-1 and TRBJ2-3; the D is unclear. CDR3 length: 10 amino acids. Germline CDR1 reads SQVTM; CDR2 reads ANQGSEA. Trimming took off 4 bases at V and 5 bases at J, with 4 bases between the two ends.